The next 9 T cell receptor beta chains were all read from a single sample in a study of CD8+ T cells in alopecia areata. RNA extraction and reverse transcription yielded cDNA as sequencing template. Profiled with immunoSEQ multiplex PCR; TCRdb holds only in-frame clones, not every one. The sample has about 120,000 clones, around 49% seen once; the top ten hold about 17%. The input for sequencing was CD8+ T cells sorted from blood, taken at week 0. These TCRs come from a human donor with alopecia areata.

J is TRBJ2-3 and V is TRBV7-8; 8 bases are a match to TRBD2. Germline V gene data show CDR1 as SGHVS and CDR2 as FQNEAQ. This CDR3 has 15 residues. The J segment lost 2 bases and the V segment lost 5 bases, leaving 6 bases of the junction unmatched. CDR3 bases: TGTGCCAGCAGCACTAGGACTAGCCTCACAGATACGCAGTATTTT. It encodes CASSTRTSLTDTQYF.

The chain couples TRBV7-9 to TRBJ2-5, with D maybe TRBD1 (6 bases). The CDR3 is 13 amino acids. The germline V and J ends were trimmed by 5 bases and 11 bases, with 18 bases remaining between them. Germline loops: CDR1 SEHNR, CDR2 FQNEAQ (reference sequence). The CDR3 region is CASSNLDSSTQYF. The CDR3 DNA reads TGTGCCAGCAGCAACCTGGACAGCTCAACTCAGTACTTC.

This clone showed up just a few times. This sequence joins TRBV27 and TRBJ1-5, with D possibly matching TRBD1 (6 bases). CDR1 and CDR2 (germline): MNHEY, SMNVEV (reference sequence). The CDR3 spans 16 residues. Deletions cut 7 bases from V and 0 bases from J, with 16 bases between. The CDR3 bases are TGTGCCAGCATGCGAGGGGGGGCGGTTAGCAATCAGCCCCAGCATTTT. It codes for CASMRGGAVSNQPQHF.

This chain connects TRBV29-1 to TRBJ2-7; D is possibly TRBD1 or TRBD2 (5 bases each). This CDR3 spans 12 amino acids. V shed 4 bases and J shed 3 bases, with 10 bases lying between them. Germline V gene lookup returns CDR1 SQVTM and CDR2 ANQGSEA. The CDR3 here is CSVVRDDYEQYF. The DNA of the CDR3 is TGCAGCGTTGTACGGGACGACTACGAGCAGTACTTC.

On this clone: A read error may produce the germline difference seen at one junction end. The chain employs TRBV7-9 and TRBJ2-1, with 7 bases identical to TRBD1. CDR1 is SEHNR and CDR2 is FQNEAQ in the germline V gene (reference sequence). This CDR3 is 14 amino acids long. CDR3 coding DNA: TGTGCCAGCAGCAAACGGGACAGCGTCTCTAAACGGATCTTC. As protein: CASSKRDSVSKRIF.

This clone has only a few counts. The rearrangement links TRBV4-3 to TRBJ2-2; tentative D call: TRBD1 (5 bases). The V and J ends lost 8 bases and 5 bases respectively, with 9 bases between them. This CDR3 is built from 12 residues. The germline gives CDR1 LGHNA, CDR2 YSLEER. The CDR3, as DNA: TGCGCCAGCGAGGCAGGGACCGGGGAGCTGTTTTTT. It yields the protein CASEAGTGELFF.

CDR3 coding DNA: TGTGCCTGGATAATGGCGTCGGCATACACAGATACGCAGTATTTT. Encoded protein: CAWIMASAYTDTQYF. This sequence joins TRBV30 and TRBJ2-3; no reliable D call. V was trimmed by 4 bases and J by 2 bases, leaving 16 bases between them. The CDR3 covers 15 residues. In germline, CDR1 is GTSNPN, CDR2 SVGIG (reference sequence).

The chain couples TRBV18 to TRBJ1-5; D call uncertain. The CDR3 is 14 amino acids. CDR1 and CDR2 (germline): KGHSH, LQKENI. Trimming removed 1 base from V and 2 bases from J, with 6 bases in between. The CDR3 DNA reads TGTGCCAGCTCACCACTGGACGGCAATCAGCCCCAGCATTTT. As protein: CASSPLDGNQPQHF. The full variable domain, with the rest looked up from reference TRBV18 and TRBJ1-5, is NAGVMQNPRHLVRRRGQEARLRCSPMKGHSHVYWYRQLPEEGLKFMVYLQKENIIDESGMPKERFSAEFPKEGPSILRIQQVVRGDSAAYFCASSPLDGNQPQHFGDGTRLSIL.

This clone was counted a single time. This chain joins TRBV27 and TRBJ1-2; no clear D gene. Germline values: CDR1 MNHEY, CDR2 SMNVEV (reference sequence). The CDR3 is made up of 14 amino acids. The V end lost 2 bases, the J end lost 8 bases, and 15 bases lay between the germline ends. The CDR3 is CASSLEPGGHGYTF. The CDR3 nucleotides are TGTGCCAGCAGTTTAGAACCGGGAGGTCACGGCTACACCTTC.